This TCR beta chain was observed in a study of cytomegalovirus exposure and HLA in healthy donors (TCRdb year 2017). Study-wide context: In an earlier analysis of some 610 of the donors, 250 to 300 Gb of sequence data and approximately 120 million unique TCR beta sequences from roughly 200 million T cells were reported. To predict cytomegalovirus infection status, the study brought together high-throughput TCR immunosequencing, statistical association of individual TCRs with disease status, and machine learning. The study aimed to test whether signatures of past pathogen exposure could be identified by cataloging public T cell receptors. To study patterns of TCR occurrence, a later analysis re-analyzed previously published TCR beta repertoires from 666 donors and added high-resolution HLA genotyping. Of the roughly 400 genotyped donors, about 84% fell in the genetic ancestry cluster associated with self-reported Caucasian donors. An earlier analysis of some 600 of the donors applied high-throughput TCR beta sequencing to assess whether each TCR beta V gene segment acted as functional or pseudogenic. A later genetic analysis took genome-wide SNP genotypes for about 55% of the roughly 700 donors and used that subset as a discovery cohort. Class I and class II HLA loci were covered by the typing at four-digit resolution. Rather than drawing on any new phenotypic data, the later analysis identified candidate immune exposures from TCR beta sequences and the way those sequences occurred across donors. Alongside the repertoire data, information on donor age, sex, ethnicity and CMV serostatus was compiled. Among approximately 370 genotyped donors of the cohort, an average of approximately 200,000 unique TCR beta nucleotide sequences was sequenced per donor, of which approximately 18% were non-productive. An early release covering about 600 HLA-typed donors comprised roughly 300 gigabases of sequencing data and some 79 million unique TCR sequences. Every repertoire in the discovery cohort had been generated on one and the same sequencing platform. A separate validation cohort of approximately 120 different subjects was used in addition to the roughly 700-subject first cohort. Because of strong linkage in the cohort, four to six DR-DQ haplotypes were treated as single units for association and clustering. The study used immunosequencing to profile the T cell repertoires of under 700 subjects and linked those repertoires to cytomegalovirus serostatus. The number of donors typed differed by locus, with roughly 629-640 for A, B, C, DRB1 and DQB1, roughly 550 for DQA1, 600 to 610 for DPA1, and around 450 for DPB1.

Notes on this clone: What this receptor recognizes is not known. Base qualities are missing; no much larger clone stands one base away.

According to the germline V gene, CDR1 reads SGHRS and CDR2 reads YFSETQ. Taken from cysteine to phenylalanine, the CDR3 has 16 residues. Of the read, only the CDR3 DNA is kept; its 48 bases are in frame from base 1. The germline ends are 15 bases apart after V is trimmed by 2 bases and J by 1 base. Receptor amplification or capture employed the immunoSEQ multiplex PCR assay. For the multiplex PCR, a mixture combining 60 forward primers for TCR Vbeta segments and 13 reverse primers for TCR Jbeta segments was used. Amplification of the CDR3 region of rearranged TCR beta genes was performed with a multiplex PCR assay on genomic DNA. On the Illumina HiSeq System, the amplified TCR beta libraries were sequenced as 87-base-pair reads. In the paper's pipeline: A later analysis counted about 80 million unique TCR beta chains across the 640 or so repertoires, and around 9.9 million of these chains were shared by at least two donors. Raw reads were error-corrected and collapsed into unique sequences by a nearest-neighbor algorithm in which closely related sequences were merged to remove PCR and sequencing errors. Alignment of CDR3 sequences to IMGT reference sequences was used to assign V, D and J gene segments. Each retained sequence needed at least a six-nucleotide match to both a V gene segment and a J gene segment. Rearrangements were called productive when the CDR3 lacked stop codons and stayed in frame with V and J; all others were non-productive. Following IMGT convention, CDR3 was defined as the stretch from the second conserved V-encoded cysteine up to the conserved J-encoded phenylalanine. In an earlier analysis of approximately 590 of the donors, sequences lacking an unambiguous match to a single V gene segment were excluded. An earlier analysis of 587 of the donors called V segments functional above 56.7% productive rearrangements and segregating when the between-donor standard deviation exceeded 5%. A statistical classification framework was built for diagnosing cytomegalovirus status from the catalog of TCR beta chain sequences. In a later analysis, TCR nucleotide sequences were compared against IMGT/GENE-DB human TR gene sequences so that V and J genes could be assigned. In a later analysis, CDR3 sequences and most-parsimonious VDJ recombination scenarios were assigned using the TCRdist pipeline. A later analysis defined each TCR beta chain by its CDR3 amino acid sequence plus V-gene family, and excluded reads lacking a unique V-gene family. A later analysis removed 592 highly shared, low-generation-probability nucleotide sequences to deal with suspected cross-contamination and a sequencing artifact. In a later analysis, a clonal expansion index for each public chain was calculated from normalized within-repertoire ranks of inferred template counts. In a later analysis, generation probabilities were computed using a VDJ recombination model fitted to out-of-frame rearrangements, and the results were checked against IGoR. A later analysis scored TCR-TCR, TCR-HLA and TCR-CMV co-occurrence with hypergeometric tests, applying a repertoire-size bias correction to TCR pairs. In a later analysis, false discovery rates were estimated by permuting HLA or CMV assignments 20 times. A later analysis grouped co-occurring TCRs with DBSCAN, adding TCRdist sequence similarity when clustering within HLA-allele-positive subsets. Repertoires with fewer than 30,000 or more than 120,000 public chains, plus five repertoires with anomalous nucleotide sharing, were excluded from co-occurrence clustering. TCRdb mirrors the immuneACCESS table, restricted to in-frame sequences. Some clones are absent from its copies; in checked studies, under half trace to an unresolved V gene, and the reason for the others is unknown. D and trimming were read from the DNA, whereas the V and J calls and clone size are those reported in that table. The sample table contains around 93,000 clones; only one count was recorded for approximately 69% of them. The ten largest make up approximately 5.8% of the sample.

The cohort comprised 710 or so healthy bone marrow donors. Cohort members were all nominally healthy when sampled, although unrecorded immune exposures were likely present. The donor was CMV seropositive and was included in the group of 270 or so seropositive cohort members. Every donor gave a peripheral blood sample, and the peripheral blood mononuclear cells from that sample were used for TCR beta sequencing. The Qiagen DNeasy Blood Extraction Kit was used to extract genomic DNA from the blood cell samples. What the work shows at the level of the full study, not this receptor alone: Across donors, most TCR sequences were observed very rarely, whereas some public TCRs were present in many individuals. In a later analysis, the rate of TCR association differed among HLA loci, with DRB1 alleles having the most associated TCRs and HLA-C alleles having the fewest. According to a later analysis, parvovirus B19, influenza, CMV and Epstein-Barr virus appeared linked to several top co-occurrence clusters. A group of highly shared sequence variants was considered likely to be a technical artifact of the sequencing pipeline. Linkage disequilibrium might explain the correlated functional status among segregating V segments, but an unknown experimental factor could not be excluded. Specific HLA alleles were associated with 18,000 or so TCR beta sequences at a false discovery rate of 0.05 in a later analysis. A total of 150 or so TCR beta chains were listed by the study as associated with cytomegalovirus. In both the original and validation cohorts, the classifier was reported to diagnose cytomegalovirus status with high specificity and sensitivity. Sequencing depth was assumed to be roughly uniform across donors in the presence/absence analyses, though that assumption may not hold. According to a later genetic analysis, donors in an Asian-associated ancestry cluster had fewer N-insertions in productive TCRs than the approximately 700-donor mean. Because HLA typing was unavailable for some donors at each locus, only the typed subset was used in association tests. It was suggested by the authors that the approach could potentially be generalized to other disease states and immunological phenotypes. Assigning TCR associations to individual alleles was difficult when HLA alleles, especially DR and DQ, strongly co-occurred. In an earlier analysis of about 540 of the donors, most TCR beta V segments were observed in productive rearrangements about 87% or about 30% of the time, broadly matching IMGT annotations. In a later genetic analysis, a missense DCLRE1C variant was associated with V-gene and J-gene trimming of TCR beta chains, and the association was replicated in an independent cohort. According to a later analysis, most CMV-associated TCR beta chains appeared to be HLA-restricted, and the HLA associations seemed to be driven largely by CMV exposure. For the cohort, immune exposure information was limited to CMV serostatus. In vitro tests confirmed that a few of the cytomegalovirus-associated TCR beta chains recognize cytomegalovirus antigens. This cohort had only TCR beta chains sequenced, and the lack of alpha or paired-chain data limited which features could be detected. In a later analysis, HLA-associated TCR beta chains were found to be more clonally expanded and to have lower generation probabilities than equally common non-associated chains. Because counts were too low, 15 to 20 rarely observed V segments, including chromosome 9 orphons, were excluded from the earlier analysis of 587 of the donors. Some IMGT-functional V segments, including TRBV6-2 and TRBV6-3, could not be told apart with the 87-base-pair reads, so those segments were excluded. A further reported finding was that TCR beta sequences accurately predicted the HLA-A and HLA-B alleles for most subjects in the first cohort.

Rearrangement joined TRBV5-1 to TRBJ1-1; the D gene lacks a confident call. The sequence derives from a boy aged 5 to 17 in good health and CMV-seropositive. Sequenced: PBMCs. The CDR3 protein is CASSFSSREGNTEAFF. Here is the DNA: TGCGCCAGCAGCTTTAGTTCGAGGGAGGGGAACACTGAAGCTTTCTTT.